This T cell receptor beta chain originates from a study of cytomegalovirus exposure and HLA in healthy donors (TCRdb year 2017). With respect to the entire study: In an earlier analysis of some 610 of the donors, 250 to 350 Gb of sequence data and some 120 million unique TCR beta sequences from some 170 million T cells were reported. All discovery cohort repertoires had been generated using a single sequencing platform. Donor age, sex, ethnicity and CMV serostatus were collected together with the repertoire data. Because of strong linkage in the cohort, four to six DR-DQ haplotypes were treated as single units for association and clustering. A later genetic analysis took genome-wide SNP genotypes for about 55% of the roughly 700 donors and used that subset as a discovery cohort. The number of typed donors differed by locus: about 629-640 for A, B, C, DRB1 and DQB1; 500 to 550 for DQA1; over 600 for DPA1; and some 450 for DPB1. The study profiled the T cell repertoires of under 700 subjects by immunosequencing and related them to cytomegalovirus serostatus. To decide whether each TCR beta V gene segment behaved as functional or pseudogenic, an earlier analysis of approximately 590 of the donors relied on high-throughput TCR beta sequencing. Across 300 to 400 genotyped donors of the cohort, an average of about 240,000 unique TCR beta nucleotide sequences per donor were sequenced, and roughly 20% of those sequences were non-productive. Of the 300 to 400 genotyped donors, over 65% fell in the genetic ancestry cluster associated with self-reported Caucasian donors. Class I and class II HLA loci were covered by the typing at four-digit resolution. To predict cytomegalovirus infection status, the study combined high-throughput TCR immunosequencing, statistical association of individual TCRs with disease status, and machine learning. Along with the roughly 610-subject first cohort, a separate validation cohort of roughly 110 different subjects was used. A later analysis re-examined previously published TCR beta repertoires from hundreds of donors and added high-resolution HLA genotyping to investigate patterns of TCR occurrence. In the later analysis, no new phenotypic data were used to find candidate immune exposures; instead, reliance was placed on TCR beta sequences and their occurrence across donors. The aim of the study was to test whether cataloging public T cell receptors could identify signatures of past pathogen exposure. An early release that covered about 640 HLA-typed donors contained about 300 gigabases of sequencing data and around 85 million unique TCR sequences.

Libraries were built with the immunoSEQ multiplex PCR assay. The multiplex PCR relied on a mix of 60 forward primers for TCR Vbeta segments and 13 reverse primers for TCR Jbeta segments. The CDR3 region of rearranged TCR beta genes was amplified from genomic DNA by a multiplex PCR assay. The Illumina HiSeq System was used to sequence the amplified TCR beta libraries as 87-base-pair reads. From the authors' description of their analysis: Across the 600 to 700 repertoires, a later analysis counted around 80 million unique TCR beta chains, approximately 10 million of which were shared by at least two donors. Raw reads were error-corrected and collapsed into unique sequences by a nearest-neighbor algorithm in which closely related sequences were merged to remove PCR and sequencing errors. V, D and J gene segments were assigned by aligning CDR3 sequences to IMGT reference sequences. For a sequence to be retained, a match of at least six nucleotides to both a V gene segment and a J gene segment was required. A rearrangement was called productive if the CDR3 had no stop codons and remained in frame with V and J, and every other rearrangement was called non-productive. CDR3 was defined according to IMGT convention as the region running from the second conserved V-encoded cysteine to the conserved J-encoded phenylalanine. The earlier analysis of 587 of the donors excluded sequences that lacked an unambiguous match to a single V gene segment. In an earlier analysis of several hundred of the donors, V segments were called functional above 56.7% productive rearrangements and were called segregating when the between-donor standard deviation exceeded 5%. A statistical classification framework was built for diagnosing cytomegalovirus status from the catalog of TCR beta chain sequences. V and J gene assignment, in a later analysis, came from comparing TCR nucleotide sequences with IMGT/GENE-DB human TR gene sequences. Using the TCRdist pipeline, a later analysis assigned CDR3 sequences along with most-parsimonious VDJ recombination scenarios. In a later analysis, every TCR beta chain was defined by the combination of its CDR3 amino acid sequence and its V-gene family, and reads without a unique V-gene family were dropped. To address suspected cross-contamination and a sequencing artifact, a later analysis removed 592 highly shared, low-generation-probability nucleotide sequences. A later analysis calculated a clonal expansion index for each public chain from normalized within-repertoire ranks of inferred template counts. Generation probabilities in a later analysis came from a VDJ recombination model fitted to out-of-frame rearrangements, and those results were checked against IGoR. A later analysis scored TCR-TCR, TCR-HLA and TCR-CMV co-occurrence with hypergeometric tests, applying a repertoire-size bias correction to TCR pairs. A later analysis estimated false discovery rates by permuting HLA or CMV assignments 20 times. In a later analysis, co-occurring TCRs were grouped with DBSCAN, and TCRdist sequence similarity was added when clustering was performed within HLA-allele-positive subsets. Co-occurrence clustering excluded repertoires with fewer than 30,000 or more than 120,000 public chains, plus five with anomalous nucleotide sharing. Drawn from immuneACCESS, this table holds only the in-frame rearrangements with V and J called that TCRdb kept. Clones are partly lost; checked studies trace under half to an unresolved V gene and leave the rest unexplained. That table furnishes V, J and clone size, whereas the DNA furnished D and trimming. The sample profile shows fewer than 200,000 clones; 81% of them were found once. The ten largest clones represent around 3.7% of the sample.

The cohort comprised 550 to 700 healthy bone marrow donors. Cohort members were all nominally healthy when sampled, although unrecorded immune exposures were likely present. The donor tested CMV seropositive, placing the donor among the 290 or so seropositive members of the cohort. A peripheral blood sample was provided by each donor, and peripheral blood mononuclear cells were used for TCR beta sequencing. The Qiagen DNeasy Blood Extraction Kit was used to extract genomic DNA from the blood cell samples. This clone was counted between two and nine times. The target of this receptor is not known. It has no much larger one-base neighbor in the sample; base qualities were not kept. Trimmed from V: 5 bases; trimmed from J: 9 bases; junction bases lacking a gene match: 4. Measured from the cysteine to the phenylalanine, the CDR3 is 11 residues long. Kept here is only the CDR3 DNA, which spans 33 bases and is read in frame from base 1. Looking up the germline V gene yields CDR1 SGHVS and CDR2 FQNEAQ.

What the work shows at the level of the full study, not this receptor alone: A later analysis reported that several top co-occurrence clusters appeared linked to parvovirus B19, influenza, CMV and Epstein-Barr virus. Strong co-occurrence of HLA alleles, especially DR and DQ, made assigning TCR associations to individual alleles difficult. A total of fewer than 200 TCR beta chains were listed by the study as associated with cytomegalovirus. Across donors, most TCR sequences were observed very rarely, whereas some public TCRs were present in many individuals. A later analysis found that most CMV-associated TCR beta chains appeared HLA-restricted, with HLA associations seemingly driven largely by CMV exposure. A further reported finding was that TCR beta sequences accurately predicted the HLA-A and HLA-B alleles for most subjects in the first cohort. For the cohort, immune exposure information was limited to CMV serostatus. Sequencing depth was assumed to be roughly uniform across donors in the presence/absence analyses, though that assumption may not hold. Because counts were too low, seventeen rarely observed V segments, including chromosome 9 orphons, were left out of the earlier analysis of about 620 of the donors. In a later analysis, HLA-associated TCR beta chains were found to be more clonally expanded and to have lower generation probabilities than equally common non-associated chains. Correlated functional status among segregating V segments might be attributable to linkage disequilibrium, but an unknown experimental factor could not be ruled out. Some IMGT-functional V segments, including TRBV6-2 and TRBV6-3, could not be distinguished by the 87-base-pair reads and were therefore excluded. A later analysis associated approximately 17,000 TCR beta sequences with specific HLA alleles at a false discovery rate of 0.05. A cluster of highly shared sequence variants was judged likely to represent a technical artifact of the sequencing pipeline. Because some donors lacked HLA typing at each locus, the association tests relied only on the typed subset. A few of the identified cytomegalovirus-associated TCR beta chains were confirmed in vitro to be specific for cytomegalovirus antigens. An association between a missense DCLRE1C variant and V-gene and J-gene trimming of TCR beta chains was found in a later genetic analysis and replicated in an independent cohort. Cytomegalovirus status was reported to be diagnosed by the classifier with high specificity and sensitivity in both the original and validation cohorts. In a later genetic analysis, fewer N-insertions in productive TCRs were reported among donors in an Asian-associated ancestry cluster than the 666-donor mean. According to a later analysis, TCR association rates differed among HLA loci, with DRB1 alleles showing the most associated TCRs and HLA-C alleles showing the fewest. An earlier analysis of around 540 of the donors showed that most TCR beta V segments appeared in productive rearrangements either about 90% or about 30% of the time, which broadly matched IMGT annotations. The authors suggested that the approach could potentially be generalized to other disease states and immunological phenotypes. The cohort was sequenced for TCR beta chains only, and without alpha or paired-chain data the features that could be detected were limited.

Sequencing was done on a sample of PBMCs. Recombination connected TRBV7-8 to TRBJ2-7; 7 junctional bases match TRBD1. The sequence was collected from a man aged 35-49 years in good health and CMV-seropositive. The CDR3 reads CASSDTGVQYF. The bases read TGTGCCAGCAGCGATACAGGGGTGCAGTACTTC.